Presented here are 8 T cell receptor beta chains from one specimen sequenced in a study of cytomegalovirus exposure and HLA in healthy donors. PCR primers comprised 60 Vbeta and 13 Jbeta primers. The assay was immunoSEQ multiplex PCR, and TCRdb's table has in-frame clones only and misses some. Among roughly 180,000 clones, roughly 85% were seen once, and the ten largest hold approximately 8.5%. The material sequenced was PBMCs. These TCRs come from a young man in good health and CMV-seropositive.

This clone has only a few counts. V usage is TRBV14 and J usage is TRBJ1-3, with D possibly TRBD1 on 5 matching bases. With 0 bases removed from V and 1 base from J, the gap between germline ends came to 7 bases. This CDR3 spans 15 amino acids. From germline, CDR1 is SGHDN and CDR2 FVKESK. The CDR3 coding sequence is TGTGCCAGCAGCCAAGATGGGACTTCTGGAAACACCATATATTTT. This codes for CASSQDGTSGNTIYF. The full variable domain, with the rest looked up from reference TRBV14 and TRBJ1-3, is EAGVTQFPSHSVIEKGQTVTLRCDPISGHDNLYWYRRVMGKEIKFLLHFVKESKQDESGMPNNRFLAERTGGTYSTLKVQPAELEDSGVYFCASSQDGTSGNTIYFGEGSWLTVV.

The genes are TRBV6-5 and TRBJ1-4; D is perhaps TRBD1 (6 bases). Germline CDR1 reads MNHEY; CDR2 reads SVGAGI. V lost 7 bases and J lost 8, with 11 bases in between. The CDR3 has 12 amino acids. For the CDR3, the DNA is TGTGCCAGCACGGGGGGCGGAGAAAAACTGTTTTTT. It translates to CASTGGGEKLFF.

The rearrangement links TRBV9 to TRBJ2-7; perhaps TRBD2 as D (6 bases). Per germline, CDR1 SGDLS and CDR2 YYNGEE. The V gene lost 0 bases and the J gene lost 2 bases, with 9 bases spanning the gap. This CDR3 has 14 amino acids. Here the CDR3 reads CASSVVASAYEQYF. The CDR3 DNA follows: TGTGCCAGCAGCGTAGTGGCTAGCGCCTACGAGCAGTACTTC.

The chain has TRBV7-8 and TRBJ1-5; TRBD1 aligns across 10 bases. V shed 5 bases, J shed 2 bases, and the junction held 6 bases outside the gene matches. Germline loops: CDR1 SGHVS, CDR2 FQNEAQ. CDR3 length equals 16 residues. The CDR3 here is CASSQTGGSGNQPQHF. DNA for the CDR3: TGTGCCAGCAGCCAGACAGGGGGCTCGGGCAATCAGCCCCAGCATTTT. Supplemented by reference TRBV7-8 and TRBJ1-5, the full variable domain reads GAGVSQSPRYKVAKRGQDVALRCDPISGHVSLFWYQQALGQGPEFLTYFQNEAQLDKSGLPSDRFFAERPEGSVSTLKIQRTQQEDSAVYLCASSQTGGSGNQPQHFGDGTRLSIL.

The chain carries TRBV2 and TRBJ2-7; maybe TRBD1 (5 bases). Deletions cut 3 bases from V and 0 bases from J, with 9 bases between. CDR1 is SNHLY and CDR2 is FYNNEI in the germline V gene. The CDR3 has 14 amino acids. The CDR3 spells CASSEDTYSYEQYF. In DNA form, the CDR3 reads TGTGCCAGCAGTGAGGACACGTACTCCTACGAGCAGTACTTC.

The rearrangement links TRBV10-1 to TRBJ2-5, with D maybe TRBD1 (6 bases). V lost 0 bases to trimming and J lost 1 base, with 12 bases between them. CDR1 WNHNN and CDR2 SYGVQD come from the germline V gene (reference sequence). This CDR3 comprises 16 residues. The CDR3 DNA is TGCGCCAGCAGTGAGTCGTCAGGGGAAGTCCAAGAGACCCAGTACTTC. Its translation is CASSESSGEVQETQYF.

Only a few counts were recorded for this clone. This chain joins TRBV18 and TRBJ2-7; D ambiguous. Per germline, CDR1 KGHSH and CDR2 LQKENI. The CDR3 covers 16 residues. V lost 6 bases and J lost 2, with 20 bases in between. As DNA, the CDR3 is TGTGCCAGCTCCGTACTTAAGACACGTACGACCTACGAGCAGTACTTC. Its protein is CASSVLKTRTTYEQYF.

This clone was counted a few times. The rearrangement links TRBV4-3 to TRBJ2-1; 13 bases match TRBD2. The CDR3 sequence is 18 residues long. Germline CDR1 reads LGHNA; CDR2 reads YSLEER. J gave up 8 bases and V 5 bases, and 15 bases lay outside the gene matches. In DNA, the CDR3 is TGCGCCAGCAGCTCCTGGACTAGCGGGGGACCTAGACAGGATGAGCAGTTCTTC. Its translation is CASSSWTSGGPRQDEQFF.